This T cell receptor (beta chain) comes out of a study of CD8 T cells in Susac syndrome. High-throughput TCR beta sequencing covered peripheral CD8+ and CD4+ T cells. RNA, at roughly 0.5 to 1 ug, was reverse transcribed with random hexamers. TCRdb independently ran MiXCR on the immunoSEQ multiplex PCR reads; one entry per CDR3 protein. Counted here are fewer than 35,000 distinct CDR3 sequences, around 95% occurring once; the ten biggest clones make up roughly 0.28%. There are 14 residues in the CDR3. The V gene lost 3 bases and the J gene lost 2 bases, with 11 bases spanning the gap. Germline V gives CDR1 SGHTA, CDR2 FQGNSA.

The TCR originated in a human donor in good health. The source material was CD8+ T cells from PBMCs. The rearrangement links TRBV7-2 to TRBJ2-7; no firm D call. CDR3: CASSFGPVAYEQYF. The CDR3 DNA follows: TGTGCCAGCAGCTTTGGCCCTGTCGCCTACGAGCAGTACTTC.